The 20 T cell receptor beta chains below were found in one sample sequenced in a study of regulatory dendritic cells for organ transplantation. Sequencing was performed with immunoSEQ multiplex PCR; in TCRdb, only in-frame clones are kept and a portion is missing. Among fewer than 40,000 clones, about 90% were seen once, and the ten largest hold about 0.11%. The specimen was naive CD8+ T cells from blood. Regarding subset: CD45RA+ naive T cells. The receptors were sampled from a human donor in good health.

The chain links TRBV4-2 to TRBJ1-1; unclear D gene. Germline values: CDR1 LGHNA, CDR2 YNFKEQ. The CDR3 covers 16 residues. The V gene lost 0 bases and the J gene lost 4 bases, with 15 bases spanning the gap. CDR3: CASSQDVLGGGTEAFF. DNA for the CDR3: TGTGCCAGCAGCCAAGATGTCTTAGGAGGAGGCACTGAAGCTTTCTTT.

CDR3 nucleotide sequence: TGCGCCAGCAGCCAAGCGGAGCGGAGCTCCTACAATGAGCAGTTCTTC. Translating it yields CASSQAERSSYNEQFF. The rearrangement links TRBV4-1 to TRBJ2-1; possible D gene TRBD2, 5 bases. Germline V gene lookup returns CDR1 MGHRA and CDR2 YSYEKL. Trimming cost V 1 base and J 0 bases, with 10 bases left between them. The CDR3 loop spans 16 amino acids.

The CDR3 DNA sequence: TGCGCCAGCAGCCGAACTCCGACGCGCGGGGGGACTGAGACCCAGTACTTC. Amino acid sequence: CASSRTPTRGGTETQYF. The chain uses TRBV4-1 and TRBJ2-5, with 8 bases fitting TRBD2. Germline V lookup: CDR1 MGHRA, CDR2 YSYEKL. J gave up 5 bases and V 4 bases, and 15 bases lay outside the gene matches. The CDR3 runs 17 residues.

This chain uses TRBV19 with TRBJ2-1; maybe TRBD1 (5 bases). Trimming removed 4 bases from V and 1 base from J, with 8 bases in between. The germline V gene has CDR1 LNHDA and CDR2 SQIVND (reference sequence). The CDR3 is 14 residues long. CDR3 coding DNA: TGTGCCAGTAGTAGGCCAGGGTCCTACAATGAGCAGTTCTTC. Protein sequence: CASSRPGSYNEQFF.

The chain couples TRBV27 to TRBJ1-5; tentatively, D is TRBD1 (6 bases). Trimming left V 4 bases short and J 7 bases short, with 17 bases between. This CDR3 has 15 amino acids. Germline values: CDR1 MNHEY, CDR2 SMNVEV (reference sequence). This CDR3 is CASSSGGDIIQPQHF. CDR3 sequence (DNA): TGTGCCAGCAGTTCGGGCGGGGACATTATCCAGCCCCAGCATTTT.

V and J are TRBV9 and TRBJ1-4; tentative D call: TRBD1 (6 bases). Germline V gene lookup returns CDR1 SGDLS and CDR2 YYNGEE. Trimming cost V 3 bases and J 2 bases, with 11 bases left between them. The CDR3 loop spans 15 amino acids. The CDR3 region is CASSASGATNEKLFF. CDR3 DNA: TGTGCCAGCAGCGCATCAGGGGCCACTAATGAAAAACTGTTTTTT.

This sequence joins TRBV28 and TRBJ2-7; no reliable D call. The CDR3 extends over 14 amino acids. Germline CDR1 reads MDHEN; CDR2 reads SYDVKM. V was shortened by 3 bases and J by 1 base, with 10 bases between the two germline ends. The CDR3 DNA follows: TGTGCCAGCAGTTTCTTCCACGGGTCCTACGAGCAGTACTTC. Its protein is CASSFFHGSYEQYF.

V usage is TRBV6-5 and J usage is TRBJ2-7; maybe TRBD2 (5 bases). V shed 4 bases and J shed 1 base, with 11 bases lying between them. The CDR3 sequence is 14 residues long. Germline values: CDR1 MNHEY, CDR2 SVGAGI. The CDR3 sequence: CASSSSSGSYEQYF. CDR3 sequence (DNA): TGTGCCAGCAGTTCGTCGAGCGGATCCTACGAGCAGTACTTC.

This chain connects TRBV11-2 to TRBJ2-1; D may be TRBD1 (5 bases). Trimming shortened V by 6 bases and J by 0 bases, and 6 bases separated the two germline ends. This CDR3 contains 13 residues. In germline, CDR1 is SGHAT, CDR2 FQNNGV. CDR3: CASSQGSYNEQFF. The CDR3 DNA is TGTGCCAGCAGTCAGGGCTCCTACAATGAGCAGTTCTTC.

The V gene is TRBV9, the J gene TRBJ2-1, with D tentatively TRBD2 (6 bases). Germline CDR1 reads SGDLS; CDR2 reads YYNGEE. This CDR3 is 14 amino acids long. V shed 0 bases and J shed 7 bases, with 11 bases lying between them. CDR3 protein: CASSVDIGGNEQFF. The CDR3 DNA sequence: TGTGCCAGCAGCGTAGACATTGGGGGGAATGAGCAGTTCTTC.

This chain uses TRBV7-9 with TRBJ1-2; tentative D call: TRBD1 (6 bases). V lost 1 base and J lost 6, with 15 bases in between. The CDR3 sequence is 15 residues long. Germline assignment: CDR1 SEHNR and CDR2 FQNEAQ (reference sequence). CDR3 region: CASSLVSGARDGYTF. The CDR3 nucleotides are TGTGCCAGCAGCTTAGTATCAGGGGCGCGTGATGGCTACACCTTC.

The CDR3 loop is CSVRSKNIQYF. The CDR3 bases are TGCAGCGTTCGGTCGAAAAACATTCAGTACTTC. This chain joins TRBV29-1 and TRBJ2-4; D is uncertain. Germline values: CDR1 SQVTM, CDR2 ANQGSEA. The CDR3 totals 11 residues. Trimming pared 5 bases from V and 4 bases from J, leaving 6 bases between.

The CDR3 reads CATSRVEGFHNEQFF. CDR3 coding DNA: TGTGCCACCAGCAGAGTAGAGGGGTTCCACAATGAGCAGTTCTTC. This rearrangement joins TRBV15 to TRBJ2-1, with D perhaps matching TRBD1 or TRBD2 (5 bases each). Trimming cost V 1 base and J 5 bases, with 12 bases left between them. Germline V gene data show CDR1 as LNHNV and CDR2 as YYDKDF (reference sequence). The CDR3 runs 15 residues.

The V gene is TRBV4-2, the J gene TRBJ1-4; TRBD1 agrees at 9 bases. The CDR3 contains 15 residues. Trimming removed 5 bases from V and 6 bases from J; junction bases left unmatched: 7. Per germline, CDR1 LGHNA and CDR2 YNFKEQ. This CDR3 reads CASSATTGGDEKLFF. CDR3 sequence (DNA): TGTGCCAGCAGCGCAACGACAGGGGGGGATGAAAAACTGTTTTTT.

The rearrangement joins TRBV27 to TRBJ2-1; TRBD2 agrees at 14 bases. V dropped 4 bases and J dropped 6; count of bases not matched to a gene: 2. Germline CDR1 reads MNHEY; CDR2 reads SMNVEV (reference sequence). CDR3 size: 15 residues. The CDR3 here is CASSSGLAGVNEQFF. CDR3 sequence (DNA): TGTGCCAGCAGTTCGGGACTAGCGGGGGTCAATGAGCAGTTCTTC.

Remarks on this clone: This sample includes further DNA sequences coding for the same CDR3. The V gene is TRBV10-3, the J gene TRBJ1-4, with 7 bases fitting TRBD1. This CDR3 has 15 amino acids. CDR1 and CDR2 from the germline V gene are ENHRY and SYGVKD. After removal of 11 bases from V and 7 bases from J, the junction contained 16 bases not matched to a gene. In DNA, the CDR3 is TGTGCCGCCCCCCTGGGACAGAGCGATTGTGAAAAACTGTTTTTT. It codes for CAAPLGQSDCEKLFF.

The CDR3, as DNA: TGTGCCAGCAGCTTAGGAGCAGGATCGTATGGCTACACCTTC. Translating gives CASSLGAGSYGYTF. V usage is TRBV7-8 and J usage is TRBJ1-2; D is uncertain. V gave up 1 base and J gave up 5 bases, with 11 bases separating them. Looked up from germline, CDR1 is SGHVS and CDR2 is FQNEAQ. The CDR3 covers 14 residues.

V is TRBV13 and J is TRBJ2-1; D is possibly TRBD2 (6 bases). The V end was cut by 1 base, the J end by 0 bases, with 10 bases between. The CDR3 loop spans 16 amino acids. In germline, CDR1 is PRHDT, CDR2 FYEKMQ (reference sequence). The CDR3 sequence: CASSLESGGSYNEQFF. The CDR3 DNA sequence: TGTGCCAGCAGCTTAGAGTCCGGGGGCTCCTACAATGAGCAGTTCTTC.

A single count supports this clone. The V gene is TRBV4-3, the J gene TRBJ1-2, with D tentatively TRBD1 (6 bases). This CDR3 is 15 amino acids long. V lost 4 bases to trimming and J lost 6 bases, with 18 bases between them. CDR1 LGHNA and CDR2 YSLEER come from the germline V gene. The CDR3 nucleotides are TGCGCCAGCAGCCCCCTCTTGGACACAGGGAATGGCTACACCTTC. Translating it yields CASSPLLDTGNGYTF.

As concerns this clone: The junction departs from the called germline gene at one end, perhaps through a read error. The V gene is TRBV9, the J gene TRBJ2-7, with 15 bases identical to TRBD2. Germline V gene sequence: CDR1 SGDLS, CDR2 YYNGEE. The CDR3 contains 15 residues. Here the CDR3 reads CASSGGLAGGDDQYF. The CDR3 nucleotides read TGTGCCAGCAGCGGGGGACTAGCGGGAGGCGACGACCAGTACTTC.